This TCR beta chain originates from a study of blood T cell repertoires in COVID-19. The data were produced by immunoSEQ multiplex PCR, yet TCRdb's version contains in-frame clones alone and is incomplete. The sample lists approximately 150,000 clones, about 92% seen once, with about 1.5% in the top ten. What was sequenced was peripheral blood. This clonotype was sampled from a human donor in a cohort sampled during active COVID-19.

The CDR3 spells CASSSGQGSEAFF. DNA of the CDR3: TGCGCCAGCAGTTCTGGACAGGGGTCCGAAGCTTTCTTT. The gene calls are TRBV5-1 and TRBJ1-1; TRBD1 agrees at 9 bases. Losses at the gene ends were 5 bases for V and 8 bases for J; bases not matched to a gene: 7. Per germline, CDR1 SGHRS and CDR2 YFSETQ. CDR3 length: 13 residues.